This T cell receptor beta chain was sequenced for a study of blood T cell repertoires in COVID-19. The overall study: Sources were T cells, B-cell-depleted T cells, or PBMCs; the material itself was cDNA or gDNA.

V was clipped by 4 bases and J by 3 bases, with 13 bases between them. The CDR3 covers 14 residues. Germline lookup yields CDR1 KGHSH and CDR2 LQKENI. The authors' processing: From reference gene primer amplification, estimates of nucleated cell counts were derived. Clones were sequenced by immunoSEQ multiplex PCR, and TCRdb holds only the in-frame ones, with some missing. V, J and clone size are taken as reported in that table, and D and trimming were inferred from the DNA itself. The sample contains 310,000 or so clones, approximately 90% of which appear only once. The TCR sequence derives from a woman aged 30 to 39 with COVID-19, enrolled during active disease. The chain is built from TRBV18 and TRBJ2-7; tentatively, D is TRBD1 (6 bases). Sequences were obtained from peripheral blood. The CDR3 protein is CASSLRDTRYEQYF. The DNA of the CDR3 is TGTGCCAGCTCACTTAGGGACACCCGCTACGAGCAGTACTTC.